The entry that follows covers one TCR beta chain sequence. Antigen: not known. The CDR3 totals 12 residues. The germline V and J ends were trimmed by 6 bases and 8 bases, with 11 bases remaining between them. CDR1 and CDR2 from the germline V gene are MNHEY and SVGAGI. This sample was included in a study of beta chain features in type 1 diabetes. General study findings and limits: In comparison with healthy donors, patients had naive, central memory and Treg TCRB repertoires that appeared more similar. Within each of all four CD4+ subsets, Type 1 diabetes patients had TCRB CDR3s that were moderately but significantly shorter. There were fewer insertions and more deletions at the VDJ junctions of type 1 diabetes patients.

In total, each donor contributed a single heparinised blood draw that averaged approximately 120 mL. Cells sorted by CD45RO/CCR7/CD25/CD127/CD95/CD27 comprised CD4+ naive, central memory, regulatory and stem cell-like memory cells. As every portion of the isolated RNA was reverse transcribed, the sequencing read expressed TCRB transcripts. Profiling relied on immunoSEQ multiplex PCR, and the TCRdb table lists in-frame clones only, not all of them. The data contain roughly 340,000 clones, roughly 12% of them seen just once; the ten biggest clones take up 0.0085% to 0.012%. The sequenced material came from naive CD4+ T cells from blood. The genes are TRBV6-5 and TRBJ2-1; D call uncertain. The source is a woman under 30 with type 1 diabetes. CDR3 in DNA: TGTGCCAGCAGACAGCCGACGGATGAGCAGTTCTTC. Amino acids: CASRQPTDEQFF.